This TCR beta chain was identified in a study of T cell changes during pregnancy in multiple sclerosis. The assay was immunoSEQ multiplex PCR, and TCRdb's table has in-frame clones only and misses some. The top ten hold approximately 0.38% of the sample, which has 40,000 or so clones, roughly 91% seen once. The germline V and J ends were trimmed by 6 bases and 2 bases, with 12 bases remaining between them. This CDR3 contains 14 residues. Germline CDR1 MNHNY, CDR2 SVGAGI (reference sequence). The sequences come from CD4+ T cells from peripheral blood mononuclear cells, collected after pregnancy. The chain joins TRBV6-6 to TRBJ2-3; possible D gene TRBD2, 6 bases. The TCR was taken from a female donor in good health, enrolled as a control in a pregnancy study. CDR3 protein: CASSPGGLTDTQYF. In nucleotides, the CDR3 is TGTGCCAGCAGCCCCGGGGGTCTCACAGATACGCAGTATTTT.